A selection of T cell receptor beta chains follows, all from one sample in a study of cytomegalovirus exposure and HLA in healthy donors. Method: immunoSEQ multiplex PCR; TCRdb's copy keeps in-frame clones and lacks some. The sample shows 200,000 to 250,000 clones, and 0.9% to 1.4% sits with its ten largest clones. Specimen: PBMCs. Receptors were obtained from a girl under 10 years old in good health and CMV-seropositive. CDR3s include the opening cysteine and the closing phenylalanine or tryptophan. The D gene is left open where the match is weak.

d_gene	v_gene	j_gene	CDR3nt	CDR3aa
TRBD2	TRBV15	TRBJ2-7	TGTGCCACCAGCAGAGACCTTAGCGGGAGCGCCAGCTCCTACGAGCAGTACTTC	CATSRDLSGSASSYEQYF
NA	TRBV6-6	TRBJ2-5	TGTGCCAGCAGTTGGGACTACCAAGAGACCCAGTACTTC	CASSWDYQETQYF
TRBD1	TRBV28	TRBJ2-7	TGTGCCAGCAGCCCCGGACAGGTTCTGTACTTC	CASSPGQVLYF
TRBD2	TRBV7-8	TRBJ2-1	TGTGCCAGCAGCTTAGGGACTAGCGGGAGTTATGAGCAGTTCTTC	CASSLGTSGSYEQFF
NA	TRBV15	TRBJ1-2	TGTGCCACCAGCAGGGGGGGGATATCGAGTTACACCTTC	CATSRGGISSYTF
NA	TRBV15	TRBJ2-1	TGTGCCACCAGCAGAGGGAGAAGCAATGAGCAGTTCTTC	CATSRGRSNEQFF
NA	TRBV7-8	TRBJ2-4	TGTGCCAGCAGCTTAGTTTCCTGGGGAGTAGCCAAAAACATTCAGTACTTC	CASSLVSWGVAKNIQYF
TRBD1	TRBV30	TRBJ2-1	TGTGCCTGGAGTACCACAGGGGGCGGGCAGTTCTTC	CAWSTTGGGQFF
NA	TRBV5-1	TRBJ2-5	TGCGCCAGCAGCTTGGCCGGAACAGATCAAGAGACCCAGTACTTC	CASSLAGTDQETQYF
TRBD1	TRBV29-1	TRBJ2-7	TGCAGCGTCAGTGGGGGACAGGGGACAACCTACGAGCAGTACTTC	CSVSGGQGTTYEQYF
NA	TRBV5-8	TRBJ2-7	TGTGCCAGCAGCTTGTGGGACAAACCTTACGAGCAGTACTTC	CASSLWDKPYEQYF
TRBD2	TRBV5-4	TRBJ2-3	TGTGCCAGCAGCTTGGGGACTAGCGGGAGGGCGGCAGATACGCAGTATTTT	CASSLGTSGRAADTQYF
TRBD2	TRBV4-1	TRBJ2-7	TGCGCCAGCAGCCAAGATGTGGACCCGGCGGGAGTTTCAGATCCCACCAACGAGCAGTACTTC	CASSQDVDPAGVSDPTNEQYF
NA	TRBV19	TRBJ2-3	TGTGCCAGTAGGGGAGTGGATACGCAGTATTTT	CASRGVDTQYF
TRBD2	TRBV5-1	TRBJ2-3	TGCGCCAGCAGCTTGGCCCAACTAGCGGGAGGAACAGATACGCAGTATTTT	CASSLAQLAGGTDTQYF
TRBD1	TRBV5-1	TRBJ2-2	TGCGCCAGCAGCTTGGCAGGGGGCGGCGGGGAGCTGTTTTTT	CASSLAGGGGELFF
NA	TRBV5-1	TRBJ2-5	TGCGCCAGCGTCAACCAGGAGACCCAGTACTTC	CASVNQETQYF
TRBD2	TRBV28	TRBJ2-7	TGTGCCAGCAGTTTGCGAAGGGCGGGAGCTGGTGAGCAGTACTTC	CASSLRRAGAGEQYF
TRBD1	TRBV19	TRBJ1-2	TGTGCCAGTAGTATTGGGACAGGGGGTGACTATGGCTACACCTTC	CASSIGTGGDYGYTF
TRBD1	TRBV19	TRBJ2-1	TGTGCCAGTAGTACGGACAGGGGTTTAAATGAGCAGTTCTTC	CASSTDRGLNEQFF
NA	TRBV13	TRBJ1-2	TGTGCCAGCAGCTCGCGGGGGCACCTCTATGGCTACACCTTC	CASSSRGHLYGYTF
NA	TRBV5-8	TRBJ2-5	TGTGCCAGCAGCAACTGGACAGAAGAGACCCAGTACTTC	CASSNWTEETQYF
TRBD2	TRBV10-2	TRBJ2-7	TGCGCCAGCAGCCTTAGCGGGAGGGCCGAGGTGCCCTCCTACGAGCAGTACTTC	CASSLSGRAEVPSYEQYF
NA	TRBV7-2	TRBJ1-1	TGTGCCAGCAGCTTACCAGGGAACACTGAAGCTTTCTTT	CASSLPGNTEAFF
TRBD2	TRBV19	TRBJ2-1	TGTGCCAGTAGACAAAGAACCACTAGCGGGAACTACAATGAGCAGTTCTTC	CASRQRTTSGNYNEQFF
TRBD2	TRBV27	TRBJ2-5	TGTGCCAGCAGTTTGGTGGACCCAAGACTAGCGGGAGATTCTAAGACCCAGTACTTC	CASSLVDPRLAGDSKTQYF
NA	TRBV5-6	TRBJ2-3	TGTGCCAGCAGCTTGGGGCATACAGGGACGCAGTATTTT	CASSLGHTGTQYF
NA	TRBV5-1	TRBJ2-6	TGCGCCAGCAGCTTGGTTCCAGGGTCTGGGGCCAACGTCCTGACTTTC	CASSLVPGSGANVLTF